The entry that follows covers one TCR beta chain sequence. No antigen is known for it. The data were obtained in a study of beta chain features in type 1 diabetes. Study-level results: Moderately but significantly shorter TCRB CDR3s were found in Type 1 diabetes patients in all four CD4+ subsets.

The CDR3 has 15 residues. Trimming cost V 1 base and J 1 base; bases outside gene matches: 3. Per the germline V gene, CDR1 is MNHNS and CDR2 is SASEGT. The sequenced template was cDNA made from the entire isolated RNA. TCRdb's table, derived via immunoSEQ multiplex PCR, lists solely in-frame clones and lacks some. The table records 680,000 or so clones, under 15% of them present only once. The chain uses TRBV6-1 and TRBJ2-7; 8 nucleotides agree with TRBD1. The TCR originated in a man aged 18 to 29 with type 1 diabetes. The sequenced sample was naive CD4+ T cells from blood. This CDR3 is CASSEVDRESYEQYF. The CDR3 bases are TGTGCCAGCAGTGAAGTGGACAGGGAGTCCTACGAGCAGTACTTC.